One sample yielded the 32 T cell receptor beta chains listed below, sequenced in a study of vaccination and CD4 T cells after COVID-19. The Oncomine TCR Beta short-read assay sequenced DNA from cultured CD4+ T cells. Using its own MiXCR run on the PCR reads, TCRdb lists one record per CDR3 protein. In the table there are 15,000 or so distinct CDR3 sequences, 50% to 65% of which are singletons. Treatment meaning: approximately nine-day PBMC culture with coronavirus spike peptide pools or control peptides (ViraFEST assay). No antigen is known for these receptors. Input material: CD4+ T cells from blood, cultured in vitro. Source of these receptors: a human donor who had recovered from COVID-19.

The rearrangement uses TRBV20-1 and TRBJ2-1, with D unclear. The CDR3 is 14 residues long. Germline V CDR1 and CDR2: DFQATT, SNEGSKA (reference sequence). V shed 6 bases and J shed 2 bases, with 14 bases lying between them. The CDR3 reads CSAARLGAYNEQFF. CDR3 nucleotide sequence: TGCAGTGCCGCAAGACTTGGCGCCTACAATGAGCAGTTCTTC.

V is TRBV30 and J is TRBJ2-5; D is undetermined. The CDR3 has 13 residues. From germline, CDR1 is GTSNPN and CDR2 SVGIG (reference sequence). V lost 0 bases and J lost 5, with 10 bases in between. This CDR3 reads CAWSVRVRETQYF. The CDR3, as DNA: TGTGCCTGGAGTGTCCGGGTCCGGGAGACCCAGTACTTC.

The gene calls are TRBV27 and TRBJ2-7; TRBD1 matches at 9 bases. The CDR3 loop spans 16 amino acids. The ends lost 6 bases at V and 2 bases at J; junction bases unmatched: 11. The V gene's germline CDR1 is MNHEY and CDR2 SMNVEV (reference sequence). The CDR3 is CASRKPGQGPTYEQYF. The CDR3 bases are TGTGCCAGCAGGAAGCCCGGACAGGGGCCCACCTACGAGCAGTACTTC.

This sequence joins TRBV6-5 and TRBJ1-1, with 7 bases aligning to TRBD1. The CDR3 length is 15 residues. The V gene end was trimmed by 2 bases and the J gene end by 0 bases; junction bases not matched to a gene: 3. Germline CDR1 reads MNHEY; CDR2 reads SVGAGI. CDR3 sequence: CASSYRQGLNTEAFF. As DNA, the CDR3 is TGTGCCAGCAGTTACAGACAGGGCCTGAACACTGAAGCTTTCTTT.

This rearrangement joins TRBV20-1 to TRBJ1-5; a weak D match, TRBD1 (5 bases). Trimming stripped 5 bases from V and 0 bases from J, with 20 bases between. Per germline, CDR1 DFQATT and CDR2 SNEGSKA (reference sequence). The CDR3 is 17 amino acids. CDR3 sequence: CSAAGTLKGISNQPQHF. DNA for the CDR3: TGCAGTGCTGCCGGGACCCTCAAGGGGATTAGCAATCAGCCCCAGCATTTT.

The chain joins TRBV7-3 to TRBJ2-2, with D perhaps TRBD2 (5 bases). Germline CDR1 and CDR2: SGHTA and FQGTGA. Deletions cut 3 bases from V and 3 bases from J, with 14 bases between. The length of the CDR3 is 16 residues. The CDR3 bases are TGTGCCAGCAGCTTGTTAGCGAGGGTAGACACCGGGGAGCTGTTTTTT. Protein product: CASSLLARVDTGELFF.

This chain links TRBV6-1 with TRBJ1-4; D unclear. Per the germline V gene, CDR1 is MNHNS and CDR2 is SASEGT. The V end was cut by 4 bases, the J end by 7 bases, with 13 bases between. The CDR3 totals 14 residues. CDR3 in DNA: TGTGCCAGCAGTGGCAACGGAAACGGTGAAAAACTGTTTTTT. It translates to CASSGNGNGEKLFF.

V and J are TRBV30 and TRBJ2-1; weak D call: TRBD1 (5 bases). CDR1 is GTSNPN, CDR2 SVGIG, per germline (reference sequence). V was shortened by 2 bases and J by 6 bases, with 8 bases between the two germline ends. This CDR3 is built from 12 residues. The CDR3 bases are TGTGCCTGGAGTCAGGGAATCAATGAGCAGTTCTTC. Residues: CAWSQGINEQFF.

J is TRBJ2-4 and V is TRBV7-2; no clear D. Germline V CDR1 and CDR2: SGHTA, FQGNSA. V dropped 0 bases and J dropped 7 bases, with 10 bases sitting between them. The CDR3 extends over 14 amino acids. DNA of the CDR3: TGTGCCAGCAGCTTAGCTCATACGTGGAACATTCAGTACTTC. Encoded protein: CASSLAHTWNIQYF.

The chain has TRBV6-1 and TRBJ1-2; D possibly corresponds to TRBD1 (6 bases). The V gene lost 8 bases and the J gene lost 2 bases, with 15 bases spanning the gap. The CDR3 has 14 amino acids. CDR1 and CDR2 (germline): MNHNS, SASEGT. CDR3: CASGKGTGNYGYTF. The DNA for the CDR3 is TGTGCCAGCGGGAAAGGTACAGGGAACTATGGCTACACCTTC.

This sequence joins TRBV12-3 or TRBV12-4 and TRBJ1-2; the D gene is possibly TRBD1 (5 bases). Trimming pared 5 bases from V and 4 bases from J, leaving 17 bases between. CDR3 length: 15 amino acids. CDR3: CASSPAGEGGYGYTF. CDR3 nucleotides: TGTGCCAGCAGTCCCGCGGGGGAGGGTGGCTATGGCTACACCTTC.

The chain is built from TRBV20-1 and TRBJ2-7; no firm D call. V lost 3 bases, J lost 2 bases, and 8 bases lay in between. Germline V gene sequence: CDR1 DFQATT, CDR2 SNEGSKA (reference sequence). The CDR3 has 12 amino acids. The CDR3 DNA reads TGCAGTGCTAGCACAGAACCCTACGAGCAGTACTTC. Protein sequence: CSASTEPYEQYF.

This clonotype came up once. This chain connects TRBV6-1 to TRBJ1-2; D uncertain. The CDR3 runs 15 residues. Germline CDR1 is MNHNS and CDR2 is SASEGT. The V end lost 5 bases, the J end lost 0 bases, and 13 bases lay between the germline ends. CDR3: CASSHGLLTNYGYTF. CDR3 DNA: TGTGCCAGCAGTCACGGGCTCCTTACTAACTATGGCTACACCTTC.

The V and J genes are TRBV20-1 and TRBJ1-5, with a tentative D call TRBD1 (5 bases). Deletions cut 1 base from V and 5 bases from J, with 12 bases between. The CDR3 is 14 amino acids. Looked up from germline, CDR1 is DFQATT and CDR2 is SNEGSKA (reference sequence). As DNA, the CDR3 is TGCAGTGCTAGAGTGGGGCGGAGGGATCAGCCCCAGCATTTT. Protein product: CSARVGRRDQPQHF.

This chain uses TRBV20-1 with TRBJ2-1, with 9 positions matching TRBD1. The CDR3 sequence is 16 residues long. Germline V gives CDR1 DFQATT, CDR2 SNEGSKA (reference sequence). V shed 0 bases and J 9 bases; nucleotides not matched to a gene: 12. This CDR3 reads CSARETGTGFSSEQFF. CDR3 DNA sequence: TGCAGTGCTAGAGAGACCGGGACAGGGTTCAGTAGTGAGCAGTTCTTC.

V is TRBV20-1 and J is TRBJ2-3, with 11 bases lining up with TRBD2. The J segment lost 3 bases and the V segment lost 6 bases, leaving 8 bases of the junction unmatched. CDR1 and CDR2 (germline): DFQATT, SNEGSKA (reference sequence). The CDR3 covers 15 residues. This chain's CDR3 is CSALSTSGATDTQYF. For the CDR3, the DNA is TGCAGTGCCCTGTCGACTAGCGGGGCTACAGATACGCAGTATTTT.

The gene calls are TRBV2 and TRBJ2-2; D is perhaps TRBD1 or TRBD2 (5 bases each). Germline V lookup: CDR1 SNHLY, CDR2 FYNNEI. The CDR3 has 14 residues. V dropped 11 bases and J dropped 1 base, with 14 bases sitting between them. The CDR3 here is CAQIRDLNTGELFF. Here the CDR3 DNA reads TGTGCCCAGATTCGGGACCTGAACACCGGGGAGCTGTTTTTT.

This clonotype was seen a handful of times. The rearrangement links TRBV29-1 to TRBJ1-1; TRBD1 agrees at 10 bases. Germline V gene lookup returns CDR1 SQVTM and CDR2 ANQGSEA. CDR3 length: 13 amino acids. The junction had 8 bases not matched to a gene; V was cut back by 7 bases and J by 6 bases. The CDR3 region is CSGRQGADAEAFF. The CDR3 nucleotides are TGCAGCGGGCGACAGGGGGCAGATGCTGAAGCTTTCTTT.

V usage is TRBV6-1 and J usage is TRBJ2-3; D may be TRBD2 (5 bases). V was shortened by 6 bases and J by 2 bases, with 12 bases between the two germline ends. This CDR3 has 14 residues. CDR1 is MNHNS and CDR2 is SASEGT in the germline V gene. CDR3 sequence (DNA): TGTGCCAGCAGGAGGGCGAGCTTCACAGATACGCAGTATTTT. Encoded protein: CASRRASFTDTQYF.

This clonotype was detected only a few times. CDR3 nucleotide sequence: TGTGCCAGCAGCGAACAGGGGACAAGGGGCTACACCTTC. Translation: CASSEQGTRGYTF. V usage is TRBV6-1 and J usage is TRBJ1-2; 7 bases map to TRBD1. J gave up 8 bases and V 6 bases, and 9 bases lay outside the gene matches. Germline V gives CDR1 MNHNS, CDR2 SASEGT. The CDR3 is 13 residues long.

This chain links TRBV19 with TRBJ1-2; TRBD1 is a possible D gene (5 bases). Per the germline V gene, CDR1 is LNHDA and CDR2 is SQIVND (reference sequence). V shed 2 bases and J shed 8 bases, with 12 bases lying between them. CDR3 length equals 13 residues. The CDR3 DNA is TGTGCCAGTAGTATAATAGGGGAAAGCGGCTACACCTTC. It specifies CASSIIGESGYTF.

This clonotype has more than one count but fewer than ten. The V call is TRBV11-3, the J call TRBJ1-6, with 8 bases matching TRBD1. Germline CDR1 reads SGHNT; CDR2 reads YENEEA. This CDR3 region has 15 residues. The ends lost 2 bases at V and 10 bases at J; junction bases unmatched: 7. The CDR3 here is CASSLQGTGQSPLHF. CDR3 coding DNA: TGTGCCAGCAGCTTACAGGGGACAGGCCAGTCACCCCTCCACTTT.

V usage is TRBV7-2 and J usage is TRBJ2-1; 7 bases align to TRBD2. The trim removed 0 bases at V and 8 bases at J, leaving 19 bases unmatched. The CDR3 spans 19 residues. Germline CDR1 is SGHTA and CDR2 is FQGNSA. CDR3 amino acids: CASSLAAPWRSGILDEQFF. CDR3 nucleotides: TGTGCCAGCAGCTTAGCGGCCCCCTGGAGGAGCGGGATTCTCGATGAGCAGTTCTTC.

In DNA form, the CDR3 reads TGTGCCAGCAGCTCCGGACTAGCGGGAGGGACCGGGGAGCTGTTTTTT. The encoded protein is CASSSGLAGGTGELFF. V and J are TRBV7-3 and TRBJ2-2, with 15 bases fitting TRBD2. The CDR3 is 16 amino acids. Germline-derived CDR1 and CDR2 are SGHTA and FQGTGA. The V gene end was trimmed by 4 bases and the J gene end by 5 bases; junction bases not matched to a gene: 2.

In DNA form, the CDR3 reads TGTGCCAGCTCTCAGGGGGGGGACTATTACGAGCAGTACTTC. It yields the protein CASSQGGDYYEQYF. The genes are TRBV6-1 and TRBJ2-7, with D perhaps being TRBD1 or TRBD2 (7 bases each). The length of the CDR3 is 14 residues. Per the germline V gene, CDR1 is MNHNS and CDR2 is SASEGT. V was clipped by 8 bases and J by 4 bases, with 18 bases between them.

Of note for this clonotype: The germline gene is not matched at one end of the junction; a read error may be the cause. The chain employs TRBV20-1 and TRBJ1-2, with 8 bases identical to TRBD1. Germline lookup yields CDR1 DFQATT and CDR2 SNEGSKA (reference sequence). This CDR3 has 13 residues. CDR3 loop: CSARDPNGKGTGF. The CDR3 coding sequence is TGCAGTGCTAGAGATCCCAACGGGAAGGGGACAGGCTTC.

The DNA of the CDR3 is TGTGCCAGCAGAAGTGCCAGGGGGGGCAATCAGCCCCAGCATTTT. Its protein product is CASRSARGGNQPQHF. V gene TRBV6-2 or TRBV6-3 combines with J gene TRBJ1-5; 7 nucleotides align to TRBD1. The ends lost 6 bases at V and 2 bases at J; junction bases unmatched: 7. The germline V gene has CDR1 MNHEY and CDR2 SVGEGT. The CDR3 extends over 15 amino acids.

V usage is TRBV6-5 and J usage is TRBJ1-6; D remains ambiguous. Germline assignment: CDR1 MNHEY and CDR2 SVGAGI. Trimming stripped 4 bases from V and 0 bases from J, with 7 bases between. This CDR3 is built from 15 residues. Here the CDR3 reads CASSWESSYNSPLHF. The CDR3 DNA sequence: TGTGCCAGCAGTTGGGAAAGCTCCTATAATTCACCCCTCCACTTT.

This clonotype was seen a few times. CDR3 sequence: CSGSVYNEQFF. Written as DNA, the CDR3 is TGCAGTGGGTCGGTCTACAATGAGCAGTTCTTC. V and J are TRBV20-1 and TRBJ2-1; D not certain. Trimming stripped 7 bases from V and 3 bases from J, with 7 bases between. This CDR3 contains 11 residues. The germline V gene has CDR1 DFQATT and CDR2 SNEGSKA (reference sequence).

In its sample, this clonotype was seen a few times. This chain uses TRBV11-2 with TRBJ2-7, with D possibly matching TRBD1 (5 bases). The ends were cut back, 1 base at V and 0 bases at J, with 10 bases in the middle. This CDR3 is built from 15 residues. Germline V CDR1 and CDR2: SGHAT, FQNNGV. The DNA of the CDR3 is TGTGCCAGCAGCTTAGTCCTGGACAACTCCTACGAGCAGTACTTC. Its translation is CASSLVLDNSYEQYF.

This sequence joins TRBV5-4 and TRBJ1-1; D call uncertain. The CDR3 length is 14 residues. Germline-derived CDR1 and CDR2 are SGHNT and YYREEE (reference sequence). The ends were cut back, 5 bases at V and 6 bases at J, with 17 bases in the middle. The CDR3 sequence is CASSSAGRRAEAFF. For the CDR3, the DNA is TGTGCCAGCAGTTCGGCCGGGAGGCGGGCTGAAGCTTTCTTT.

J is TRBJ2-1 and V is TRBV7-9; a possible D gene is TRBD2 (5 bases). The germline CDR1 and CDR2 sequences are SEHNR and FQNEAQ (reference sequence). The length of the CDR3 is 17 residues. V was shortened by 5 bases and J by 1 base, with 18 bases between the two germline ends. CDR3 protein: CASSPAPGSGSYNEQFF. The DNA for the CDR3 is TGTGCCAGCAGCCCTGCTCCAGGCAGCGGTTCCTACAATGAGCAGTTCTTC. The full variable domain, with the rest looked up from reference TRBV7-9 and TRBJ2-1, is DTGVSQNPRHKITKRGQNVTFRCDPISEHNRLYWYRQTLGQGPEFLTYFQNEAQLEKSRLLSDRFSAERPKGSFSTLEIQRTEQGDSAMYLCASSPAPGSGSYNEQFFGPGTRLTVL.